This TCR beta chain was observed in a study of beta chain features in type 1 diabetes. From germline, CDR1 is SGHRS and CDR2 YFSETQ. Trimming took 7 bases from V and 2 from J, leaving 9 bases between them. The CDR3 spans 13 residues. General study results and limits: Shortening of TCRB CDR3s, moderate but significant, appeared in all four CD4+ subsets of Type 1 diabetes patients. PCR might preferentially amplify shorter templates, equally in patients and controls.

The authors obtained over 95% purity in all sorted populations. About this clone itself: Its cognate antigen is unknown.

The whole isolated RNA underwent reverse transcription, so sequencing captured expressed TCRB transcripts. Method: immunoSEQ multiplex PCR; TCRdb's copy keeps in-frame clones and lacks some. The table records hundreds of thousands of clones, 15% to 18% of them present only once. The sequence was obtained from a man aged 18-30 years in good health. The specimen sequenced was naive CD4+ T cells from blood. The chain combines TRBV5-1 with TRBJ2-2, with D perhaps matching TRBD1 (6 bases). In DNA, the CDR3 is TGCGCCAGCGGACAGACAAACACCGGGGAGCTGTTTTTT. The encoded protein is CASGQTNTGELFF.